This TCR beta chain comes out of a study of blood T cell repertoires in COVID-19. Per the original methods: Amplification of reference gene primers provided the estimated nucleated cell counts. This table comes from immunoSEQ multiplex PCR, and its TCRdb copy is limited to in-frame clones, with some not included. Clone size and the V and J calls come from that table; the DNA yielded D and trimming. The sample records approximately 140,000 clones, about four fifths being singletons. J lost 6 bases, V lost 5 bases, and 9 bases had no gene match. Germline V gene sequence: CDR1 MNHEY, CDR2 SVGAGI. This CDR3 has 14 amino acids.

J is TRBJ1-2 and V is TRBV6-5, with 7 bases that match TRBD1. This clonotype was obtained from a man between 65 and 85 years old with acute or convalescent COVID-19. Input material: peripheral blood. The CDR3 nucleotides read TGTGCCAGCAGTCCCCGGGACAGAAAGGATGGCTACACCTTC. Translating gives CASSPRDRKDGYTF.